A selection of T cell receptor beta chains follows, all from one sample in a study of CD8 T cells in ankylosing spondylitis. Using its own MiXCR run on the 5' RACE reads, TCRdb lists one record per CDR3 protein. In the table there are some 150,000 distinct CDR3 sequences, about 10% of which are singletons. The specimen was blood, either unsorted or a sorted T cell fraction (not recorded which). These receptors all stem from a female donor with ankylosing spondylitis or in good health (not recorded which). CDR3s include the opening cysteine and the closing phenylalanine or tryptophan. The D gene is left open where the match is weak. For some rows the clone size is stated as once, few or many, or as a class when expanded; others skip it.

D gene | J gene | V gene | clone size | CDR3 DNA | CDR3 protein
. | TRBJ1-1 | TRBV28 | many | TGTGCCAGCAGTCCCCGGGGGCGCCGGGAAGCTTTCTTT | CASSPRGRREAFF
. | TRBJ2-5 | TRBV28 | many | TGTGCCAGCAGTTTATCAGGACGACAAGAGACCCAGTACTTC | CASSLSGRQETQYF
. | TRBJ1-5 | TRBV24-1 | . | TGTGCCACCAGTGATTCAGGGTTCGGCAATCAGCCCCAGCATTTT | CATSDSGFGNQPQHF
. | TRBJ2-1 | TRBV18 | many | TGTGCCAGCTCCGAACAGATCTCCTACAATGAGCAGTTCTTC | CASSEQISYNEQFF
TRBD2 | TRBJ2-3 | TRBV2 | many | TGTGCCAGAGGACTAGCGGGGTCCACAGATACGCAGTATTTT | CARGLAGSTDTQYF
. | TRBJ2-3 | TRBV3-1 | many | TGTGCCAGCAGCCAAGCGGGACCAGATACGCAGTATTTT | CASSQAGPDTQYF
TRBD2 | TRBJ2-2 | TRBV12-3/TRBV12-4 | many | TGTGCCAGCATCGGACTAGCGAGGACCGGGGAGCTGTTTTTT | CASIGLARTGELFF
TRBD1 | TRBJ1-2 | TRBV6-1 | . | TGTGCCAGCAGTGAGGGGACAGGCGACCAACCCAACTATGGCTACACCTTC | CASSEGTGDQPNYGYTF
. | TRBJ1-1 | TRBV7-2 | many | TGTGCCAGCAGCTTAGTGGCAGCTCCCACTGAAGCTTTCTTT | CASSLVAAPTEAFF
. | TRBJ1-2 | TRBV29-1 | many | TGCAGCGTTGTGGTGGGGTGGGACTATGGCTACACCTTC | CSVVVGWDYGYTF